The clone carrying this T cell receptor (beta chain) was seen ten or more times. What it recognizes is unknown. This sample was taken from a study of T-cell reconstitution after alpha-beta-depleted transplantation in children. General study findings and limits: Alpha-beta T cells about two months after transplant reportedly derived from several hundred expanded graft clones. Some patients' high day-60 TCRbeta diversity was attributed to recipient cells surviving conditioning. A year had passed since transplant, and T-cell counts and diversity by then came mostly from newly produced T cells.

Unique molecular identifiers were incorporated into the prepared TCRbeta library. TCRdb recomputed calls from the PCR reads with MiXCR, one row per CDR3 protein. The sample shows over 150,000 distinct CDR3 sequences, under 8.5% of them seen only once. Here the sequenced sample was PBMCs, taken before TCRalphabeta/CD19-depleted stem cell transplant. This TCR came from a boy aged 2 to 10 with acute lymphoblastic leukemia, due to receive a stem cell transplant.

CDR3 sequence (DNA): TGTGCCAGCAGAGCATGGGACAGCCAAGAGACCCAGTACTTC. It specifies CASRAWDSQETQYF. This chain links TRBV5-5 with TRBJ2-5, with TRBD1 matching 7 bases. J was trimmed by 1 base and V by 5 bases; bases with no gene match: 5. This CDR3 is built from 14 residues. CDR1 SGHKS and CDR2 YYEKEE come from the germline V gene (reference sequence).